What follows are 8 T cell receptor beta chains derived from one specimen sequenced in a study of PD-L1 blockade in urothelial cancer. TCRdb's copy holds only in-frame clones and misses some; the assay was immunoSEQ multiplex PCR. The table has approximately 63,000 clones, 70% to 90% seen once. Documented time point: pretreatment peripheral blood. Sequencing used PBMCs, obtained around atezolizumab (anti-PD-L1) treatment. These TCRs come from a man in his sixties or seventies with urothelial cancer.

This clone showed up just a few times. J is TRBJ2-6 and V is TRBV19; 7 nucleotides line up with TRBD1. Unmatched junction bases numbered 10, after V lost 4 bases and J lost 4 bases. This CDR3 comprises 17 residues. CDR1 and CDR2 (germline): LNHDA, SQIVND (reference sequence). The CDR3 DNA sequence: TGTGCCAGTAGTACCCTGACAGGGCGTTTAGGGGCCAACGTCCTGACTTTC. Protein sequence: CASSTLTGRLGANVLTF.

This clone turned up a few times. The chain combines TRBV5-4 with TRBJ1-2, with D maybe TRBD1 (5 bases). The ends were cut back, 1 base at V and 2 bases at J, with 15 bases in the middle. This CDR3 spans 16 amino acids. Germline CDR1 and CDR2: SGHNT and YYREEE (reference sequence). The CDR3 DNA is TGTGCCAGCAGCTTGTCTTTAGGGGCAGCCAACTATGGCTACACCTTC. Translating gives CASSLSLGAANYGYTF.

The chain carries TRBV4-1 and TRBJ2-1; no firm D call. Germline-derived CDR1 and CDR2 are MGHRA and YSYEKL. Trimming left V 5 bases short and J 4 bases short, with 9 bases between. The CDR3 contains 13 residues. CDR3 coding DNA: TGCGCCAGCAGCTATCAGAAATACAATGAGCAGTTCTTC. Translating it yields CASSYQKYNEQFF.

V and J are TRBV5-1 and TRBJ1-1; 7 nucleotides agree with TRBD1. The CDR3 contains 15 residues. Germline V CDR1 and CDR2: SGHRS, YFSETQ. V was clipped by 9 bases and J by 1 base; unmatched bases: 12. CDR3 region: CATSEGADGNTEAFF. The CDR3 DNA sequence: TGCGCCACTTCTGAGGGGGCGGATGGGAACACTGAAGCTTTCTTT.

The J gene is TRBJ1-1, the V gene TRBV27; D is undetermined. V was shortened by 1 base and J by 0 bases, with 12 bases between the two germline ends. The V gene's germline CDR1 is MNHEY and CDR2 SMNVEV (reference sequence). The CDR3 runs to 16 residues. The CDR3 DNA reads as TGTGCCAGCAGTTTATATGTGAGGGAGATGAACACTGAAGCTTTCTTT. As protein: CASSLYVREMNTEAFF.

This rearrangement joins TRBV19 to TRBJ1-2; D ambiguous. This CDR3 region has 15 residues. CDR1 LNHDA and CDR2 SQIVND come from the germline V gene (reference sequence). Trimming took 7 bases from V and 0 from J, leaving 15 bases between them. CDR3 sequence: CASTNLERANYGYTF. DNA of the CDR3: TGTGCCAGTACCAACCTTGAGAGGGCTAACTATGGCTACACCTTC.

V gene TRBV30 combines with J gene TRBJ1-5, with TRBD1 matching 7 bases. CDR1 and CDR2 (germline): GTSNPN, SVGIG (reference sequence). V was pared by 3 bases and J by 2 bases, with 4 bases of the junction left unmatched. This CDR3 region has 14 residues. CDR3 in amino acids: CAWRRGGGNQPQHF. The CDR3 nucleotides read TGTGCCTGGAGAAGAGGGGGCGGCAATCAGCCCCAGCATTTT.

The chain is built from TRBV28 and TRBJ2-5, with 7 bases that match TRBD1. This CDR3 contains 15 residues. Germline CDR1 MDHEN, CDR2 SYDVKM. The V gene end was trimmed by 1 base and the J gene end by 2 bases; junction bases not matched to a gene: 4. CDR3 in DNA: TGTGCCAGCAGTTTATTGGAACAGGGGCAAGAGACCCAGTACTTC. Translation: CASSLLEQGQETQYF.